The clone carrying this T cell receptor (beta chain) has more than one count but fewer than ten. The antigen is undetermined. This record belongs to a study of response to subunit inactivated influenza vaccine. Study results and caveats: Few new T cells, the authors suggested, are recruited by each seasonal influenza vaccination.

TCRdb called the RT-PCR reads again in MiXCR, with one record for every CDR3 protein. Here the sample spans 650,000 to 850,000 distinct CDR3 sequences, roughly 13% being singletons. Germline trimming cut 6 bases from V and 13 bases from J; bases unmatched to any gene: 21. CDR3 length: 17 amino acids. Germline lookup yields CDR1 DFQATT and CDR2 SNEGSKA (reference sequence). The receptor's source is a man aged 45-65 years who received an inactivated influenza vaccine. The chain is built from TRBV20-1 and TRBJ2-1; 13 bases line up with TRBD2. The source material was PBMCs from blood, sampled 14 to 15 days before vaccination. The CDR3 nucleotides are TGCAGTGCAAGGGGACTAGCGGGAAGTGGGTCCCCATTACGACAGTTCTTC. Its translation is CSARGLAGSGSPLRQFF.